The present T cell receptor beta chain was sequenced within a study of identical twins. General study findings and limits: Less excess twin sharing appeared in beta out-of-frame sequences. An excess of low generation probability was shown by twin-shared out-of-frame alpha sequences.

TCRdb analysed the 5' RACE reads with MiXCR anew, one entry per CDR3 protein. Of 1.5 million or so distinct CDR3 sequences listed, around a third are singletons. In the case of this clonotype: Its antigen is still unknown.

The sequenced material came from cord blood. This TCR was recovered from a newborn girl in good health.

The CDR3 protein is CASSPGTFIPGGTGELFF. CDR3 coding DNA: TGCGCCAGCAGCCCCGGCACCTTTATCCCGGGAGGGACCGGGGAGCTGTTTTTT. The chain uses TRBV4-1 and TRBJ2-2, with 8 positions matching TRBD2. The CDR3 has 18 amino acids. The germline V gene has CDR1 MGHRA and CDR2 YSYEKL. Trimming removed 4 bases from V and 5 bases from J; junction bases left unmatched: 15.